These T cell receptor beta chains were read from a single sample in a study of OX40 agonist ivuxolimab in advanced cancers. TCRdb keeps only in-frame clones here, not all; method: immunoSEQ multiplex PCR. The profile shows roughly 70,000 clones, 82% of them singletons. The material sequenced was CD4+ or CD8+ T cells sorted from blood, taken in a trial of the OX40 agonist ivuxolimab. These receptors came from an adult with an advanced solid tumor such as melanoma, head and neck, liver or kidney cancer. The CDR3 runs from the conserved cysteine through the conserved F or W. D genes are given only for firm matches. Some rows mark clone size as missing; the rest say once, few, many or name a class of expanded clone.

>TRBV27|NA|TRBJ1-1|NA
CASSYQGGTEAFF
TGTGCCAGCAGTTATCAGGGTGGGACTGAAGCTTTCTTT
>TRBV28|NA|TRBJ2-7|TRBD1
CASSRGQGHSYEQYF
TGTGCCAGCAGCCGGGGACAGGGGCACTCCTACGAGCAGTACTTC
>TRBV11-3|NA|TRBJ2-2|TRBD1
CASSPGTGLGGELFF
TGTGCCAGCAGCCCCGGGACAGGGTTGGGCGGGGAGCTGTTTTTT
>TRBV5-1|NA|TRBJ2-5|NA
CASSLGGQLRETQYF
TGCGCCAGCAGCTTGGGAGGACAGCTGAGGGAGACCCAGTACTTC
>TRBV7-2|NA|TRBJ2-7|TRBD1
CASSVSGTGDYEQYF
TGTGCCAGCAGCGTTTCCGGGACAGGGGACTACGAGCAGTACTTC
>TRBV5-1|NA|TRBJ1-5|NA
CASSLAPGSTNSNQPQHF
TGCGCCAGCAGCTTGGCCCCGGGCAGCACCAATAGCAATCAGCCCCAGCATTTT
>TRBV2|NA|TRBJ2-3|NA
CASRGAYRDTQYF
TGTGCCAGCAGAGGGGCGTATCGCGATACGCAGTATTTT
>TRBV28|NA|TRBJ1-5|NA
CASSGGGWLGQPQHF
TGTGCCAGCAGCGGCGGGGGGTGGCTCGGTCAGCCCCAGCATTTT
>TRBV27|NA|TRBJ2-7|TRBD2
CASSSGAGVTYEQYF
TGTGCCAGCAGTTCTGGTGCGGGGGTGACCTACGAGCAGTACTTC
>TRBV5-5|NA|TRBJ2-7|NA
CASSLRDRNEQYF
TGTGCCAGCAGCTTGAGGGATAGAAACGAGCAGTACTTC
>TRBV7-9|many|TRBJ1-4|NA
CASSPGKTGTNEKLFF
TGTGCCAGCAGCCCCGGGAAGACAGGAACTAATGAAAAACTGTTTTTT
>TRBV2|NA|TRBJ2-1|TRBD2
CASRPLSGGVHEQFF
TGTGCCAGCAGGCCCCTCAGCGGGGGGGTCCATGAGCAGTTCTTC
>TRBV19|NA|TRBJ1-2|NA
CASSMTVNYGYTF
TGTGCCAGTAGTATGACCGTGAACTATGGCTACACCTTC
>TRBV4-1|NA|TRBJ1-2|NA
CASSQQGTHQGYGYTF
TGCGCCAGCAGCCAACAAGGGACCCACCAGGGCTATGGCTACACCTTC
>TRBV27|NA|TRBJ1-6|TRBD1
CASSIDRGYNSPLHF
TGTGCCAGCAGCATTGACAGGGGCTATAATTCACCCCTCCACTTT
>TRBV7-9|once|TRBJ2-3|NA
CASRRDSTDTQYF
TGTGCCAGCAGGCGAGACAGCACAGATACGCAGTATTTT
>TRBV30|NA|TRBJ1-1|NA
CAWSGGNTEAFF
TGTGCCTGGAGCGGCGGTAACACTGAAGCTTTCTTT
>TRBV7-2|NA|TRBJ1-4|NA
CASSLVGGLNEKLFF
TGTGCCAGCAGCTTAGTTGGAGGCCTTAATGAAAAACTGTTTTTT
>TRBV11-3|NA|TRBJ2-5|TRBD1
CASSRTGGAGYQETQYF
TGTGCCAGCAGCCGGACAGGGGGCGCGGGTTATCAAGAGACCCAGTACTTC
>TRBV5-6|NA|TRBJ2-1|NA
CASSLAAEGYNEQFF
TGTGCCAGCAGCTTGGCGGCGGAGGGCTACAATGAGCAGTTCTTC
>TRBV9|NA|TRBJ1-6|NA
CASSVDGFNSPLHF
TGTGCCAGCAGCGTAGACGGGTTTAATTCACCCCTCCACTTT
>TRBV18|many|TRBJ1-1|NA
CASSPPGRNTEAFF
TGTGCCAGCTCACCCCCAGGGAGGAACACTGAAGCTTTCTTT
>TRBV29-1|NA|TRBJ2-2|NA
CSVEGATGELFF
TGCAGCGTTGAAGGAGCCACCGGGGAGCTGTTTTTT
>TRBV10-3|NA|TRBJ2-7|NA
CAIAQTSTGWSYEQYF
TGTGCCATCGCCCAGACTAGTACAGGTTGGTCCTACGAGCAGTACTTC
>TRBV10-1|NA|TRBJ1-6|NA
CASSSHGTKGNSPLHF
TGCGCCAGCAGTTCTCACGGGACAAAGGGGAATTCACCCCTCCACTTT
>TRBV7-2|NA|TRBJ1-6|NA
CASSLAGLPLHF
TGTGCCAGCAGCTTAGCGGGCTTACCCCTCCACTTT
>TRBV19|NA|TRBJ2-2|TRBD2
CASSIVWGLAGGLAGELFF
TGTGCCAGTAGTATAGTTTGGGGACTAGCGGGAGGTCTCGCCGGGGAGCTGTTTTTT
>TRBV5-1|NA|TRBJ1-2|NA
CASSLDVGAGGYTF
TGCGCCAGCAGCTTGGATGTGGGGGCGGGCGGCTACACCTTC
>TRBV6-6|NA|TRBJ2-7|TRBD2
CASSLAASYEQYF
TGTGCCAGCAGTCTAGCGGCCTCCTACGAGCAGTACTTC